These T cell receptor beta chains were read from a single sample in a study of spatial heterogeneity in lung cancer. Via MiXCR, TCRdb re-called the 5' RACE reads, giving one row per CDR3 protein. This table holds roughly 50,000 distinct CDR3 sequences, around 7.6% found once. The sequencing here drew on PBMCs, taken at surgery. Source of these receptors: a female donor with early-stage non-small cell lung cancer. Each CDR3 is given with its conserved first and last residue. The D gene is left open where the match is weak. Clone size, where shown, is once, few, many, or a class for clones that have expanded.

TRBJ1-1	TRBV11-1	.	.	TGTGCCAGCAGCTTATCGGGGAACACTGAAGCTTTCTTT	CASSLSGNTEAFF
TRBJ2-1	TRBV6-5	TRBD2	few	TGTGCCAGCCGACCCGGGACTAGCAGAAACAATGAGCAGTTCTTC	CASRPGTSRNNEQFF
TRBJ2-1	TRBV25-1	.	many	TGTGCCAGCAGTAGCCAGTTCAATGAGCAGTTCTTC	CASSSQFNEQFF
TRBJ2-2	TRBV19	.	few	TGTGCCAGTAGTCCCGGACGGAAGTTCGCGAACACCGGGGAGCTGTTTTTT	CASSPGRKFANTGELFF
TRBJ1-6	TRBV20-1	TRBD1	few	TGCAGTGCCAGACCGGGACAGACTAATTCACCCCTCCACTTT	CSARPGQTNSPLHF
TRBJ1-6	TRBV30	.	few	TGTGCCTGGAGTGGGGGGGGCTGGTATAATTCACCCCTCCACTTT	CAWSGGGWYNSPLHF
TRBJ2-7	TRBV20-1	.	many	TGCAGTGCTAGCCAGGCAGGGTCCTACGAGCAGTACTTC	CSASQAGSYEQYF
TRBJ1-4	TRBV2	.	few	TGTGCCAGCAGTGATCCCTGGGGCCTGAATGAAAAACTGTTTTTT	CASSDPWGLNEKLFF
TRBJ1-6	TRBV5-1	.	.	TGCGCCAGCAGGTTCAGCGAGAATTCACCCCTCCACTTT	CASRFSENSPLHF
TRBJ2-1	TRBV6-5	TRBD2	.	TGTGCCAGCAGTTTGGGACTAGCGGGGTACAATGAGCAGTTCTTC	CASSLGLAGYNEQFF
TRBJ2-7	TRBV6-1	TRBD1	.	TGTGCCAGTTTAACCCGGGACAGGATGTACGAGCAGTACTTC	CASLTRDRMYEQYF
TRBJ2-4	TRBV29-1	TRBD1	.	TGCAGCGTTGAAGAATCCGGGACAGGAATAGCCAAAAACATTCAGTACTTC	CSVEESGTGIAKNIQYF